Listed below are T cell receptor beta chains from one sample, sequenced in a study of CD8 T cells in Susac syndrome. TCRdb re-called the immunoSEQ multiplex PCR reads through MiXCR, storing one row per CDR3 protein. The profile shows about 180,000 distinct CDR3 sequences, 95% to 96% of them singletons. The sample comprised CD4+ T cells from PBMCs. The receptor source for this set is a human donor with Susac syndrome. Both conserved end residues are part of each CDR3. The D gene is left open where the match is weak. Where a row states a size, it is once, few, many or the class of an expanded clone; other rows omit it.

CDR3 protein	CDR3 DNA	clone size	J gene	V gene	D gene
CASSLGPGDYNEQFF	TGTGCCAGCAGCTTAGGTCCAGGAGATTACAATGAGCAGTTCTTC	NA	TRBJ2-1	TRBV7-2	NA
CASSERLNTEAFF	TGTGCCAGCAGTGAAAGGCTGAACACTGAAGCTTTCTTT	NA	TRBJ1-1	TRBV25-1	NA
CASSLGTRLYGYTF	TGTGCCAGCAGTTTAGGGACACGGTTATATGGCTACACCTTC	NA	TRBJ1-2	TRBV28	NA
CSAGGGGRGNQPQHF	TGCAGTGCTGGGGGAGGGGGCAGGGGCAATCAGCCCCAGCATTTT	NA	TRBJ1-5	TRBV20-1	TRBD1
CASSQDQGGSGQGYYGYTF	TGTGCCAGCAGCCAAGATCAAGGGGGATCGGGACAGGGGTACTATGGCTACACCTTC	NA	TRBJ1-2	TRBV4-2	TRBD1
CASSDSGGGDTQYF	TGCGCCAGCAGCGATAGCGGGGGCGGGGATACGCAGTATTTT	NA	TRBJ2-3	TRBV5-1	TRBD2
CASSPLWREGQGNEQFF	TGTGCCAGCAGTCCCCTATGGCGGGAGGGCCAGGGTAATGAGCAGTTCTTC	NA	TRBJ2-1	TRBV27	TRBD2
CASREVPGGAYGYTF	TGTGCCAGCAGAGAAGTTCCGGGGGGGGCGTACGGCTACACCTTC	NA	TRBJ1-2	TRBV6-4	NA
CAWQGNSNQPQHF	TGTGCCTGGCAGGGAAATAGCAATCAGCCCCAGCATTTT	NA	TRBJ1-5	TRBV30	NA
CASSEVGAAHGYTF	TGTGCCAGCAGTGAAGTGGGGGCAGCCCATGGCTACACCTTC	NA	TRBJ1-2	TRBV25-1	NA
CASGDSGNTIYF	TGTGCCAGCGGGGACTCTGGAAACACCATATATTTT	NA	TRBJ1-3	TRBV14	NA
CASGRGGSTGELFF	TGTGCCAGCGGGAGAGGGGGCAGCACCGGGGAGCTGTTTTTT	NA	TRBJ2-2	TRBV28	TRBD1
CASSQDAGEADTQYF	TGTGCCAGCAGCCAAGATGCGGGAGAGGCGGATACGCAGTATTTT	NA	TRBJ2-3	TRBV3-1	TRBD2
CATSDPQREQFF	TGTGCCACCAGTGACCCGCAAAGGGAGCAGTTCTTC	NA	TRBJ2-1	TRBV24-1	NA
CASSLRTGALGNSPLHF	TGTGCCAGCAGCCTACGGACAGGAGCGTTGGGCAATTCACCCCTCCACTTT	NA	TRBJ1-6	TRBV14	TRBD1
CATCATGVYEQYF	TGTGCTACGTGTGCGACAGGAGTCTACGAGCAGTACTTC	NA	TRBJ2-7	TRBV6-2/TRBV6-3	NA
CASSTRQGNGYTF	TGTGCCAGCAGTACCCGACAGGGTAATGGCTACACCTTC	NA	TRBJ1-2	TRBV27	TRBD1
CASSLSGTQLTGELFF	TGTGCCAGCAGTTTGTCCGGGACCCAATTAACCGGGGAGCTGTTTTTT	NA	TRBJ2-2	TRBV12-3/TRBV12-4	NA
CASSRTGELFF	TGCGCCAGCAGCCGCACCGGGGAGCTGTTTTTT	NA	TRBJ2-2	TRBV4-1	NA
CASKPRDRGYGYTF	TGTGCCAGCAAGCCCCGGGACAGAGGCTATGGCTACACCTTC	few	TRBJ1-2	TRBV6-1	TRBD1
CASSVGGQGGYF	TGTGCCAGCAGCGTAGGGGGACAGGGTGGGTACTTC	NA	TRBJ2-7	TRBV9	TRBD1
CASSRSLGNEQFF	TGTGCCAGCAGCCGAAGTCTGGGCAATGAGCAGTTCTTC	NA	TRBJ2-1	TRBV6-5	NA
CAIPRPDTQYF	TGTGCCATCCCCCGACCAGATACGCAGTATTTT	once	TRBJ2-3	TRBV7-9	NA
CASSLSRTGRKNTGELFF	TGCGCCAGCAGCCTTTCCCGGACAGGGCGAAAGAACACCGGGGAGCTGTTTTTT	NA	TRBJ2-2	TRBV4-1	TRBD1
CASSNMRNTGELFF	TGTGCCAGCAGCAATATGCGGAACACCGGGGAGCTGTTTTTT	NA	TRBJ2-2	TRBV12-3/TRBV12-4	NA
CSVGLGLDSYEQYF	TGCAGCGTTGGGCTGGGACTAGACTCCTACGAGCAGTACTTC	NA	TRBJ2-7	TRBV29-1	TRBD2
CASSVAPSGVWNEQFF	TGTGCCAGCAGCGTAGCTCCTAGCGGGGTTTGGAATGAGCAGTTCTTC	NA	TRBJ2-1	TRBV9	TRBD2
CASSLLDRYNEQFF	TGTGCCAGCAGTTTACTGGACCGCTACAATGAGCAGTTCTTC	NA	TRBJ2-1	TRBV28	NA
CASSPPTGDRDEQYF	TGTGCCAGCAGCCCACCGACAGGGGATCGTGACGAGCAGTACTTC	NA	TRBJ2-7	TRBV12-3/TRBV12-4	TRBD1
CASSQDWTGGRYF	TGTGCCAGCAGCCAAGATTGGACAGGGGGTCGGTACTTC	once	TRBJ2-7	TRBV14	TRBD1
CAWSPQGGVRTGELFF	TGTGCCTGGAGTCCCCAGGGGGGGGTAAGAACCGGGGAGCTGTTTTTT	NA	TRBJ2-2	TRBV30	NA
CSARVPYGYTF	TGCAGTGCTAGAGTTCCCTATGGCTACACCTTC	NA	TRBJ1-2	TRBV20-1	NA
CSDKEKNTGELFF	TGCAGCGATAAAGAAAAGAACACCGGGGAGCTGTTTTTT	NA	TRBJ2-2	TRBV29-1	NA
CSVGISGYEQYF	TGCAGCGTTGGGATTAGCGGATACGAGCAGTACTTC	NA	TRBJ2-7	TRBV29-1	NA
CASSLSRFPLPGELFF	TGTGCCAGCAGCTTGAGTAGGTTCCCCCTCCCCGGGGAGCTGTTTTTT	NA	TRBJ2-2	TRBV5-4	NA
CASSPPAEWGAQHF	TGTGCCAGCAGTCCCCCGGCGGAGTGGGGGGCCCAGCATTTT	NA	TRBJ1-5	TRBV12-3/TRBV12-4	NA
CSGTRGSYNEQFF	TGCAGCGGGACTAGGGGCTCCTACAATGAGCAGTTCTTC	NA	TRBJ2-1	TRBV29-1	TRBD2
CASSSGPHLDEQYF	TGTGCCAGCAGCTCGGGACCCCATCTCGACGAGCAGTACTTC	NA	TRBJ2-7	TRBV7-9	NA
CASSLASAGELFF	TGTGCCAGCAGCTTGGCGTCCGCCGGGGAGCTGTTTTTT	NA	TRBJ2-2	TRBV5-6	NA
CASSLGPLAGGYEQYF	TGCGCCAGCAGCCTGGGACCCCTAGCGGGAGGTTACGAGCAGTACTTC	NA	TRBJ2-7	TRBV5-1	TRBD2
CASSSGTSGSDTQYF	TGCGCCAGCAGCTCCGGGACTAGCGGGAGCGATACGCAGTATTTT	NA	TRBJ2-3	TRBV5-1	TRBD2
CASSLRDNNEQFF	TGTGCCAGCAGCTTGCGAGATAACAATGAGCAGTTCTTC	NA	TRBJ2-1	TRBV7-9	NA
CASSKGSKDTGELFF	TGTGCCAGCAGTAAGGGGTCAAAGGACACCGGGGAGCTGTTTTTT	NA	TRBJ2-2	TRBV2	NA
CASSFDSGGPFNEQFF	TGTGCCAGCAGTTTCGATTCGGGAGGGCCCTTTAATGAGCAGTTCTTC	once	TRBJ2-1	TRBV12-3/TRBV12-4	TRBD2
CAWSPGAGGYTF	TGTGCCTGGAGTCCAGGGGCAGGGGGCTACACCTTC	NA	TRBJ1-2	TRBV30	NA